Listed below are T cell receptor beta chains from one sample, sequenced in a study of cytomegalovirus exposure and HLA in healthy donors. Measured with immunoSEQ multiplex PCR; TCRdb has only the in-frame clones, and not every one. The sample includes about 140,000 clones, about 80% seen only once; the top ten take around 2.2%. Sequenced sample: PBMCs. The receptors here all came from a man younger than 40 in good health and CMV-seronegative. Both conserved end residues are part of each CDR3. Each record gives: clone size, D gene, V gene, J gene, CDR3 DNA, CDR3 protein. A D gene is named only where the DNA matches it firmly. Not all rows give a size; the values are once, few, many and, for expanded clones, a class.

abundance: .
d_gene: TRBD1
v_gene: TRBV7-2
j_gene: TRBJ1-5
CDR3nt: TGTGCCAGCAGTAATGGACAGGGGAGTCAGCCCCAGCATTTT
CDR3aa: CASSNGQGSQPQHF

abundance: .
d_gene: .
v_gene: TRBV18
j_gene: TRBJ1-2
CDR3nt: TGTGCCAGCTCACCCTTGCAGGAAGGCTACACCTTC
CDR3aa: CASSPLQEGYTF

abundance: .
d_gene: TRBD1
v_gene: TRBV9
j_gene: TRBJ1-6
CDR3nt: TGTGCCAGCAGCGTAGAGGTGGGAGACAGGGGATCACCCCTCCACTTT
CDR3aa: CASSVEVGDRGSPLHF

abundance: once
d_gene: .
v_gene: TRBV18
j_gene: TRBJ1-5
CDR3nt: TGTGCCAGCTCCGGACAGAGCAATCAGCCCCAGCATTTT
CDR3aa: CASSGQSNQPQHF

abundance: few
d_gene: .
v_gene: TRBV29-1
j_gene: TRBJ2-2
CDR3nt: TGCAGCGTCGCGGAGCGGTTGCGTGGGACCGGGGAGCTGTTTTTT
CDR3aa: CSVAERLRGTGELFF

abundance: .
d_gene: TRBD2
v_gene: TRBV19
j_gene: TRBJ2-3
CDR3nt: TGTGCCAGTAGTTGGGCGGGACTATTGGATACGCAGTATTTT
CDR3aa: CASSWAGLLDTQYF

abundance: .
d_gene: .
v_gene: TRBV4-1
j_gene: TRBJ2-2
CDR3nt: TGCGCCAGCAGCCAAGATAAGGGGGTAGTGGGCCCCCTTAACACCGGGGAGCTGTTTTTT
CDR3aa: CASSQDKGVVGPLNTGELFF

abundance: .
d_gene: .
v_gene: TRBV19
j_gene: TRBJ2-1
CDR3nt: TGTGCCAGTACCCATGGGAGGAGGTCCTACAATGAGCAGTTCTTC
CDR3aa: CASTHGRRSYNEQFF

abundance: .
d_gene: TRBD2
v_gene: TRBV28
j_gene: TRBJ2-1
CDR3nt: TGTGCCAGCAGTTTGTATCCTTTGCGGGAGAGGTATGAGCAGTTCTTC
CDR3aa: CASSLYPLRERYEQFF

abundance: .
d_gene: TRBD1
v_gene: TRBV11-3
j_gene: TRBJ2-7
CDR3nt: TGTGCCAGCAGCTTAGGAGGGACAGGCAGCTCCTACGAGCAGTACTTC
CDR3aa: CASSLGGTGSSYEQYF

abundance: .
d_gene: TRBD2
v_gene: TRBV7-9
j_gene: TRBJ2-7
CDR3nt: TGTGCCAGCAGCTCAGGCGGGAGGACCGTTTACGAGCAGTACTTC
CDR3aa: CASSSGGRTVYEQYF

abundance: .
d_gene: .
v_gene: TRBV30
j_gene: TRBJ1-4
CDR3nt: TGTGCCTGGAGGCTGCGTGGAGCCGCTCCTGAAAAACTGTTTTTT
CDR3aa: CAWRLRGAAPEKLFF

abundance: .
d_gene: TRBD1
v_gene: TRBV6-4
j_gene: TRBJ1-6
CDR3nt: TGTGCCAGCAGCACTTTGGGACAGGGCAATTCACCCCTCCACTTT
CDR3aa: CASSTLGQGNSPLHF

abundance: .
d_gene: TRBD1
v_gene: TRBV9
j_gene: TRBJ1-2
CDR3nt: TGTGCCAGCAGCGCCGCTGGGACAGCCTTATATGGCTACACCTTC
CDR3aa: CASSAAGTALYGYTF

abundance: .
d_gene: TRBD1
v_gene: TRBV7-9
j_gene: TRBJ2-7
CDR3nt: TGTGCCAGCAGCGTTGAGGGGGCTGGGGGCGAGCAGTACTTC
CDR3aa: CASSVEGAGGEQYF

abundance: .
d_gene: .
v_gene: TRBV28
j_gene: TRBJ1-3
CDR3nt: TGTGCCAGCAGCCAGACACCGAACTCTGGAAACACCATATATTTT
CDR3aa: CASSQTPNSGNTIYF

abundance: few
d_gene: .
v_gene: TRBV4-1
j_gene: TRBJ1-1
CDR3nt: TGCGCCAGCAGGCGACAGTACGACTGGAACACTGAAGCTTTCTTT
CDR3aa: CASRRQYDWNTEAFF

abundance: once
d_gene: TRBD1
v_gene: TRBV11-2
j_gene: TRBJ2-7
CDR3nt: TGTGCCAGCAGCTTCGGGACAGGGCTATACGAGCAGTACTTC
CDR3aa: CASSFGTGLYEQYF

abundance: once
d_gene: .
v_gene: TRBV7-8
j_gene: TRBJ2-7
CDR3nt: TGTGCCAGCAGCCCCTTCGCCGGGACAACGTTGACCTACGAGCAGTACTTC
CDR3aa: CASSPFAGTTLTYEQYF

abundance: .
d_gene: .
v_gene: TRBV2
j_gene: TRBJ1-3
CDR3nt: TGTGCCGTACAGGGAACTGGAAACACCATATATTTT
CDR3aa: CAVQGTGNTIYF

abundance: few
d_gene: .
v_gene: TRBV7-8
j_gene: TRBJ1-2
CDR3nt: TGTGCCAGCAGCGCCGGGCCGGGGTTGTACGACTATGGCTACACCTTC
CDR3aa: CASSAGPGLYDYGYTF

abundance: .
d_gene: .
v_gene: TRBV7-2
j_gene: TRBJ2-3
CDR3nt: TGTGCCAGCAGCTTAGAAGGGAGTCTTGGGAGTTCCACAGATACGCAGTATTTT
CDR3aa: CASSLEGSLGSSTDTQYF

abundance: .
d_gene: .
v_gene: TRBV6-5
j_gene: TRBJ1-2
CDR3nt: TGTGCCAGCACCGACGGGGTCTATGGCTACACCTTC
CDR3aa: CASTDGVYGYTF

abundance: .
d_gene: TRBD1
v_gene: TRBV27
j_gene: TRBJ2-2
CDR3nt: TGTGCCAGCAGTTTGACAGGGGCGGTTTACACCGGGGAGCTGTTTTTT
CDR3aa: CASSLTGAVYTGELFF

abundance: .
d_gene: .
v_gene: TRBV7-2
j_gene: TRBJ1-5
CDR3nt: TGTGCCAGCAGCTCTTCTGCCGGGGTTAATCAGCCCCAGCATTTT
CDR3aa: CASSSSAGVNQPQHF

abundance: .
d_gene: .
v_gene: TRBV5-4
j_gene: TRBJ2-1
CDR3nt: TGTGCCAGCAGCCCACCGGGGGTGCGGTCCTACAATGAGCAGTTCTTC
CDR3aa: CASSPPGVRSYNEQFF

abundance: .
d_gene: TRBD1
v_gene: TRBV14
j_gene: TRBJ2-2
CDR3nt: TGTGCCAGCAGCCAACCAGGGACAGGGGTCCGCTCGGGCGGGGAGCTGTTTTTT
CDR3aa: CASSQPGTGVRSGGELFF